This note documents a single TCR beta chain sequence. This clone was counted once. What antigen it recognizes has not been identified. The sample holds no much larger clone one base away, and base qualities are not on file. The data are from a study of OX40 agonist ivuxolimab in advanced cancers. In the study overall: Ivuxolimab was an agonistic, fully human IgG2 monoclonal antibody directed against OX40 (CD134), a costimulatory receptor. Intravenous ivuxolimab was administered to patients every 2 weeks at six dose levels: 0.01, 0.1, 0.3, 1.5, 3 and 10 mg/kg. Of the 50 to 55 patients in dose escalation, 19 had hepatocellular carcinoma, some 15 had melanoma, 9 had renal cell carcinoma and 9 had head and neck cancer. A male proportion of 75% to 85% and a mean age of approximately 55 years, ranging from 23 to 79, were recorded for the dose-escalation cohort. Prior anti-PD-1, anti-PD-L1 or anti-CTLA-4 therapy was permitted, and checkpoint inhibitors had been received by roughly 40% of dose-escalation patients. Partial responses were achieved by three dose-escalation patients, of whom one had hepatocellular carcinoma and two had cutaneous melanoma. The point of sequencing TCRbeta in the periphery was to test whether ivuxolimab changed TCR sequence diversity and drove clonal T-cell expansion. The paper reports the monotherapy dose-escalation portion (N = 52 patients) of the phase I ivuxolimab trial.

CDR1 and CDR2, looked up from the germline V gene, are KGHSH and LQKENI. The CDR3 holds 20 amino acids from the cysteine to the phenylalanine. Of the read, only the CDR3 DNA is kept; its 60 bases are in frame from base 1. Trimming removed 3 bases from V and 4 bases from J; the gene matches leave 17 bases unexplained. Results the study describes overall, beyond this receptor: The antigen specificity of the clonally expanded peripheral T cells was not determined. At doses of 0.1 to 3.0 mg/kg, clonal expansion of both CD4+ and CD8+ blood T cells was observed from baseline to week 6. Low levels of normalized T-cell clonal expansion were also seen in some nonresponding patients. After ivuxolimab, more expanded clones were found on average in CD8+ T cells than in CD4+ T cells. In the 0.1-3.0 mg/kg groups, partial responders had among the lowest normalized peripheral clonal expansion, particularly in CD8+ T cells.

The trial excluded patients who had a history of autoimmune disease or were on systemic immunosuppression. Peripheral blood for TCR sequencing was collected from all dose cohorts at baseline, on cycle 4 day 1, and on cycle 7 day 1. Samples came from an open-label, multicenter, first-in-human phase I dose-escalation trial of ivuxolimab. Adults with locally advanced or metastatic melanoma, renal cell carcinoma, hepatocellular carcinoma or head and neck squamous cell carcinoma were enrolled in the trial. CD4+ and CD8+ T cells were sorted separately from peripheral blood before TCR sequencing. Genomic DNA was isolated from the sorted cells so that the TCRbeta CDR3 region could be sequenced. The immunoSEQ Assay was used for sequencing of TCRbeta CDR3 regions. TCRdb re-hosts the immuneACCESS table, in-frame sequences only. Its copies lack some clones; in the studies checked, an unresolved V gene accounts for under half of them, and the cause for the rest is not known. This sample is represented by roughly 77,000 clones; about four fifths of them were singletons. Clones ranked in the top ten supply more than 0.5% of the sample.

This TCR was recovered from an adult with an advanced solid tumor such as melanoma, head and neck, liver or kidney cancer. The starting material was CD4+ or CD8+ T cells sorted from blood, obtained in a trial of the OX40 agonist ivuxolimab. Rearrangement joined TRBV18 to TRBJ2-2, with 10 bases in between that match TRBD2. The CDR3 is CASSPQEIGLAGVGTGELFF. The nucleotide sequence reads TGTGCCAGCTCACCCCAGGAAATCGGTCTAGCGGGAGTAGGCACCGGGGAGCTGTTTTTT.